The clone carrying this TCR beta chain was seen more than once but under ten times. This specimen comes from a study of patients and donors after allogeneic stem cell transplantation. From the RT-PCR reads, TCRdb called clonotypes with MiXCR, one entry per CDR3 protein. Of about a million distinct CDR3 sequences detected, roughly 18% appear once; the ten largest clones hold 6%. Sequencing was done on a sample of blood, either unsorted or a sorted T cell fraction (not recorded which). The TCR comes from a human donor who was either an allogeneic HSCT recipient or a stem cell or donor lymphocyte infusion donor (not recorded which). It is not recorded whose cells these are; they may come from a transplant donor.

The CDR3 here is CASSLRTGEVSEQYF. CDR3 bases: TGCGCCAGCAGCTTGAGGACAGGGGAGGTTTCCGAGCAGTACTTC. V and J are TRBV5-1 and TRBJ2-7, with 9 bases lining up with TRBD1. The CDR3 is 15 amino acids. With V trimmed by 1 base and J by 6 bases, 8 bases remained unmatched. Looked up from germline, CDR1 is SGHRS and CDR2 is YFSETQ.